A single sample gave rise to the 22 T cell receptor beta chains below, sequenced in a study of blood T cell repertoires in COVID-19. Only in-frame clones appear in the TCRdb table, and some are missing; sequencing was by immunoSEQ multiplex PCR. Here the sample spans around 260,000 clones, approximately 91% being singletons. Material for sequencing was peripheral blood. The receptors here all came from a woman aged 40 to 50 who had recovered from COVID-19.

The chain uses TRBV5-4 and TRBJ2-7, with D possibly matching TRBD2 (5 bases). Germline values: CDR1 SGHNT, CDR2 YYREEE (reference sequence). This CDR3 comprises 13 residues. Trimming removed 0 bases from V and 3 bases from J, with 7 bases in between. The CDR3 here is CASSLDEGYEQYF. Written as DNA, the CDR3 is TGTGCCAGCAGCTTGGATGAGGGCTACGAGCAGTACTTC.

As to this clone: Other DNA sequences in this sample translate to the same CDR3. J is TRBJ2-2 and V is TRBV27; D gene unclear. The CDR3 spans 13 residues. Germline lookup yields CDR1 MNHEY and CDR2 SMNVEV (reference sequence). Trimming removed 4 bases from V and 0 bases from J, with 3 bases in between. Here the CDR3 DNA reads TGTGCCAGCAGTTCCTCGAACACCGGGGAGCTGTTTTTT. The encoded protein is CASSSSNTGELFF.

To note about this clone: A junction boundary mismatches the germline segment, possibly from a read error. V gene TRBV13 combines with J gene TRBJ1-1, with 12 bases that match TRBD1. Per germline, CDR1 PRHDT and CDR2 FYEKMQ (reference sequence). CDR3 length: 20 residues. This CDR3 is CASTLGSWGDRGLLDTEAFF. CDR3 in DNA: TGTGCCAGCACCTTAGGGTCCTGGGGGGACAGGGGGCTGCTTGACACTGAAGCTTTCTTT.

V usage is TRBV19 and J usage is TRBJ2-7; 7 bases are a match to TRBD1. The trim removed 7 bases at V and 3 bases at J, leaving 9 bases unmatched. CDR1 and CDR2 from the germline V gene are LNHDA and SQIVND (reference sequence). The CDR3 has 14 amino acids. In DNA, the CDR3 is TGTGCCAGTACCCAGACAGGGTCTCTCTACGAGCAGTACTTC. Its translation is CASTQTGSLYEQYF.

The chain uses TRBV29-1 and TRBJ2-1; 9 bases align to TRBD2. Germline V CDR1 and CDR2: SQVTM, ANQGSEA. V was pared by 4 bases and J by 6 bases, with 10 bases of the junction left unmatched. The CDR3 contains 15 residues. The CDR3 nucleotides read TGCAGCGTTGGCAAACTCGGGACTAGCACCAATGAGCAGTTCTTC. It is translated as CSVGKLGTSTNEQFF.

Written as DNA, the CDR3 is TGTGCCAGCAGTGCAGGGGGCGCAGATACGCAGTATTTT. Encoded protein: CASSAGGADTQYF. The rearrangement joins TRBV2 to TRBJ2-3; 8 nucleotides line up with TRBD1. Looked up from germline, CDR1 is SNHLY and CDR2 is FYNNEI. Unmatched junction bases numbered 1, after V lost 4 bases and J lost 4 bases. The CDR3 extends over 13 amino acids.

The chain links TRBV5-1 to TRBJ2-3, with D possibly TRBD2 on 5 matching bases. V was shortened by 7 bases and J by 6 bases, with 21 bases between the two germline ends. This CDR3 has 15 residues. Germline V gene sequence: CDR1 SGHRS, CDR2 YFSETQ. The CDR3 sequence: CASRGALVGDDTQYF. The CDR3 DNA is TGCGCCAGCCGCGGTGCACTAGTCGGGGATGATACGCAGTATTTT.

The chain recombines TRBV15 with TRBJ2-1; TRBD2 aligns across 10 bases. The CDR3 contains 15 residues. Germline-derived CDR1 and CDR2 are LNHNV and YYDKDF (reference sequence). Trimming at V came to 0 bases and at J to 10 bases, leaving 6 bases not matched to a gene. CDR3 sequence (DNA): TGTGCCACCAGCAGAGATCCAGCGGGAGGGGAGGAGCAGTTCTTC. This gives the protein CATSRDPAGGEEQFF.

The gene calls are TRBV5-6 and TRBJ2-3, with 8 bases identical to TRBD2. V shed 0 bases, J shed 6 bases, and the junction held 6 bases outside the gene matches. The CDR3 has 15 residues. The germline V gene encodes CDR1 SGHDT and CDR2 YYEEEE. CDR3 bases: TGTGCCAGCAGCTTGGATGCCAGCGGGAGTGATACGCAGTATTTT. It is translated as CASSLDASGSDTQYF.

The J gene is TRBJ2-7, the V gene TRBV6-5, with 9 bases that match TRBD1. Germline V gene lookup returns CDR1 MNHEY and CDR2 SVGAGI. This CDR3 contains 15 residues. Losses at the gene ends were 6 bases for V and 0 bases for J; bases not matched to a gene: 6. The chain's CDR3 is CASRSGQGSSYEQYF. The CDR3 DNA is TGTGCCAGCAGGTCAGGACAGGGGAGCTCCTACGAGCAGTACTTC.

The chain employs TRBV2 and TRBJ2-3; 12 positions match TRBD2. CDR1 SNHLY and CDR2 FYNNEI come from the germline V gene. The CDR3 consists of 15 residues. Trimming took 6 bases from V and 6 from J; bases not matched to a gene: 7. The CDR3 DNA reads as TGTGCCAGCAGGTTGACTAGCGGGAGTGGGGATACGCAGTATTTT. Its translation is CASRLTSGSGDTQYF. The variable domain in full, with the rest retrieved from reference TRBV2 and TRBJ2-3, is EPEVTQTPSHQVTQMGQEVILRCVPISNHLYFYWYRQILGQKVEFLVSFYNNEISEKSEIFDDQFSVERPDGSNFTLKIRSTKLEDSAMYFCASRLTSGSGDTQYFGPGTRLTVL.

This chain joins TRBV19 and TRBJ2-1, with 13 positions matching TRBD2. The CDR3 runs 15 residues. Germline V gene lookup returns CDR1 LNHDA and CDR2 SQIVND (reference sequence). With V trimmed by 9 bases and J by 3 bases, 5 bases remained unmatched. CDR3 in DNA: TGTGCCAGCGGAGGACTAGCGGGAGTCTACAATGAGCAGTTCTTC. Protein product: CASGGLAGVYNEQFF.

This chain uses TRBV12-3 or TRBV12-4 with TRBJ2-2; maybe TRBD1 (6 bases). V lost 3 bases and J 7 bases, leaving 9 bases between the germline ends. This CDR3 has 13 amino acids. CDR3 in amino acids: CASSFQGIGELFF. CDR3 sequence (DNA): TGTGCCAGCAGTTTCCAGGGGATCGGGGAGCTGTTTTTT.

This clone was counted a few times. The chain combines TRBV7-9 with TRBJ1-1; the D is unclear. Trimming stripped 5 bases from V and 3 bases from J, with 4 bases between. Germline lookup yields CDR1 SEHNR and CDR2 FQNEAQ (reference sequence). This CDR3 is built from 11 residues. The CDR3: CASSTDTEAFF. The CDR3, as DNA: TGTGCCAGCAGCACGGACACTGAAGCTTTCTTT.

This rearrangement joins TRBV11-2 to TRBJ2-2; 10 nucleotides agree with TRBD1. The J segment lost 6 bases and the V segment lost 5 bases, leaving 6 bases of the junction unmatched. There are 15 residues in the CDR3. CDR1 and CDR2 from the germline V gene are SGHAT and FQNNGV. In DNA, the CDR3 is TGTGCCAGCAGCGTCTCCGGGACAGGGGCCGGGGAGCTGTTTTTT. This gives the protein CASSVSGTGAGELFF.

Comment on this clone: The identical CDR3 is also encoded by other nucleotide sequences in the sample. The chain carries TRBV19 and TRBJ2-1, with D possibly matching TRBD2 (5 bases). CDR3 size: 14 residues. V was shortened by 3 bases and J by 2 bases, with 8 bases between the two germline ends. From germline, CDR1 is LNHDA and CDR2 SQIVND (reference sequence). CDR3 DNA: TGTGCCAGTAGTATTGGGAGCCCCTACAATGAGCAGTTCTTC. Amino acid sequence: CASSIGSPYNEQFF. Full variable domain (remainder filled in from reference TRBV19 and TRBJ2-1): DGGITQSPKYLFRKEGQNVTLSCEQNLNHDAMYWYRQDPGQGLRLIYYSQIVNDFQKGDIAEGYSVSREKKESFPLTVTSAQKNPTAFYLCASSIGSPYNEQFFGPGTRLTVL.

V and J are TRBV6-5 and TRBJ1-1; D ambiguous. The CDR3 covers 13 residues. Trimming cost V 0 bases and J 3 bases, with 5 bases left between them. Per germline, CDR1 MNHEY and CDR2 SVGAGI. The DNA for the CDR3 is TGTGCCAGCAGTTACTCCGGGTACACTGAAGCTTTCTTT. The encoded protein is CASSYSGYTEAFF.

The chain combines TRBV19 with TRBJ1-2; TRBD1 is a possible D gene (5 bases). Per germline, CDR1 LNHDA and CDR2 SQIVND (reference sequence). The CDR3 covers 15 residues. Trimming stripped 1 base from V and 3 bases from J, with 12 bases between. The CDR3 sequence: CASSIAAREDYGYTF. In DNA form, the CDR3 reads TGTGCCAGTAGTATAGCGGCCAGGGAGGACTATGGCTACACCTTC.

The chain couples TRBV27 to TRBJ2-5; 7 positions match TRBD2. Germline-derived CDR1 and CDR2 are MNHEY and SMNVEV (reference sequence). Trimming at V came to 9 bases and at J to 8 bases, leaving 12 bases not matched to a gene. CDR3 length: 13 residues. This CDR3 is CASQTGTTGTQYF. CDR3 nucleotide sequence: TGTGCCAGTCAGACCGGGACTACCGGAACCCAGTACTTC.

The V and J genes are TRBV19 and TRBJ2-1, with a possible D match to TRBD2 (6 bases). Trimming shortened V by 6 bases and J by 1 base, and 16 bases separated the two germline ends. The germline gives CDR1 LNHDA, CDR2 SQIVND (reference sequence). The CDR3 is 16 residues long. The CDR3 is CASSDPGTSSYNEQFF. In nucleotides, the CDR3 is TGTGCCAGTAGCGATCCCGGGACTTCTTCCTACAATGAGCAGTTCTTC.

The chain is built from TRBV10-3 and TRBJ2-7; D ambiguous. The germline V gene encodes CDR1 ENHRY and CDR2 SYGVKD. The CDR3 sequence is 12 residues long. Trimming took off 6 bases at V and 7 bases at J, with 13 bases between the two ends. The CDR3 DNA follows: TGTGCCATCAGCCCTATCGACGGGGAGCAGTACTTC. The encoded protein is CAISPIDGEQYF.

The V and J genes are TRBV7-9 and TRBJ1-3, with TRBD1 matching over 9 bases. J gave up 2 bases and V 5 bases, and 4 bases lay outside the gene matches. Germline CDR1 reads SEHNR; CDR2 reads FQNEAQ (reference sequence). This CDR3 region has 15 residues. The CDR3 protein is CASSRTGGTGNTIYF. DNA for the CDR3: TGTGCCAGCAGCCGAACAGGGGGCACTGGAAACACCATATATTTT.